The 14 T cell receptor beta chains below come from one sample, sequenced in a study of T-cell reconstitution after alpha-beta-depleted transplantation in children. Unique molecular identifiers featured in how the TCRbeta library was prepared. TCRdb independently ran MiXCR on the PCR reads; one entry per CDR3 protein. Among about 240,000 distinct CDR3 sequences, about 25% were seen once, and the ten largest hold about 2.5%. The starting material was PBMCs, obtained before TCRalphabeta/CD19-depleted stem cell transplant. The receptors stem from a girl under 10 years old with Fanconi anemia, due to receive a stem cell transplant.

This rearrangement joins TRBV5-1 to TRBJ2-1; perhaps TRBD1 as D (5 bases). Per germline, CDR1 SGHRS and CDR2 YFSETQ. V lost 4 bases and J 6 bases, leaving 11 bases between the germline ends. The CDR3 runs to 13 residues. The CDR3 nucleotides read TGCGCCAGCAGCATACAGGCATTCAATGAGCAGTTCTTC. This translates into CASSIQAFNEQFF. Full variable domain (missing parts from reference TRBV5-1 and TRBJ2-1): KAGVTQTPRYLIKTRGQQVTLSCSPISGHRSVSWYQQTPGQGLQFLFEYFSETQRNKGNFPGRFSGRQFSNSRSEMNVSTLELGDSALYLCASSIQAFNEQFFGPGTRLTVL.

The rearrangement joins TRBV7-9 to TRBJ2-3; TRBD2 matches at 9 bases. After removal of 8 bases from V and 6 bases from J, the junction contained 15 bases not matched to a gene. CDR1 is SEHNR and CDR2 is FQNEAQ in the germline V gene (reference sequence). The CDR3 runs 16 residues. CDR3 region: CASVHSGLAGRDTQYF. CDR3 DNA sequence: TGTGCCAGCGTTCATTCCGGGCTAGCGGGACGCGATACGCAGTATTTT.

The chain has TRBV11-1 and TRBJ2-5; TRBD2 matches at 7 bases. The CDR3 has 19 residues. V trimming: 1 base; J trimming: 5 bases; junction bases outside the gene matches: 19. Germline lookup yields CDR1 SGHAT and CDR2 FQDESV (reference sequence). The CDR3 bases are TGTGCCAGCAGCTTAGGGTCTTTGGGCGGGAGAAGCCTGTGGGAGACCCAGTACTTC. Protein product: CASSLGSLGGRSLWETQYF.

At least ten counts were recorded for this clonotype. The chain combines TRBV6-2 or TRBV6-3 with TRBJ2-1; 10 bases match TRBD2. The CDR3 sequence is 14 residues long. CDR1 MNHEY and CDR2 SVGEGT come from the germline V gene. Losses at the gene ends were 3 bases for V and 10 bases for J; bases not matched to a gene: 6. As DNA, the CDR3 is TGTGCCAGCAGTTATAGAACTAGCGGGACGGAGCAGTTCTTC. Its protein product is CASSYRTSGTEQFF.

This clonotype has a count of ten or more. The chain combines TRBV29-1 with TRBJ2-1, with 9 positions matching TRBD1. The ends lost 6 bases at V and 6 bases at J; junction bases unmatched: 0. The germline CDR1 and CDR2 sequences are SQVTM and ANQGSEA. This CDR3 comprises 11 residues. CDR3 sequence: CSVGQGNEQFF. As DNA, the CDR3 is TGCAGCGTGGGACAGGGCAATGAGCAGTTCTTC.

The chain couples TRBV4-2 to TRBJ2-4; a possible D gene is TRBD2 (5 bases). Germline CDR1 and CDR2: LGHNA and YNFKEQ. V lost 1 base, J lost 2 bases, and 9 bases lay in between. The CDR3 has 15 amino acids. CDR3 amino acids: CASSQGGYTKNIQYF. The DNA of the CDR3 is TGTGCCAGCAGCCAAGGAGGGTATACCAAAAACATTCAGTACTTC.

V and J are TRBV18 and TRBJ2-2; the D is unclear. The V and J ends lost 2 bases and 0 bases respectively, with 22 bases between them. This CDR3 spans 20 amino acids. Germline V gene lookup returns CDR1 KGHSH and CDR2 LQKENI. CDR3 amino acids: CASSPKAHQNVHANTGELFF. In nucleotides, the CDR3 is TGTGCCAGCTCACCAAAGGCCCACCAGAACGTACACGCGAACACCGGGGAGCTGTTTTTT.

This clonotype was seen ten or more times. CDR3 DNA sequence: TGTGCCAGCAGGGTAGGACAGGGCCCCTACGAGCAGTACTTC. This encodes CASRVGQGPYEQYF. The gene calls are TRBV2 and TRBJ2-7; TRBD1 agrees at 8 bases. V lost 6 bases to trimming and J lost 2 bases; unmatched junction nucleotides: 6. Germline V lookup: CDR1 SNHLY, CDR2 FYNNEI. CDR3 length: 14 residues. The full variable domain, with the rest looked up from reference TRBV2 and TRBJ2-7, is EPEVTQTPSHQVTQMGQEVILRCVPISNHLYFYWYRQILGQKVEFLVSFYNNEISEKSEIFDDQFSVERPDGSNFTLKIRSTKLEDSAMYFCASRVGQGPYEQYFGPGTRLTVT.

The V call is TRBV5-1, the J call TRBJ1-6; weak D call: TRBD1 (5 bases). The CDR3 length is 15 residues. V gave up 1 base and J gave up 7 bases, with 12 bases separating them. The V gene's germline CDR1 is SGHRS and CDR2 YFSETQ. The CDR3 reads CASSLTGTENSPLHF. CDR3 coding DNA: TGCGCCAGCAGCTTGACCGGGACGGAGAATTCACCCCTCCACTTT.

This clonotype was seen repeatedly, ten times or more. V is TRBV5-1 and J is TRBJ2-1, with 12 bases matching TRBD2. The CDR3 is 15 residues long. The V and J ends lost 5 bases and 7 bases, in that order; junction bases with no gene match: 7. CDR1 is SGHRS, CDR2 YFSETQ, per germline. This CDR3 reads CASRVTSGSINEQFF. In DNA, the CDR3 is TGCGCCAGCAGGGTGACTAGCGGGAGTATAAATGAGCAGTTCTTC.

This clonotype was counted a few times. The chain carries TRBV7-2 and TRBJ2-7; 7 bases line up with TRBD1. V lost 5 bases to trimming and J lost 2 bases; unmatched junction nucleotides: 9. Germline lookup yields CDR1 SGHTA and CDR2 FQGNSA. CDR3 length: 15 amino acids. CDR3: CASSKLGGHAYEQYF. The CDR3 DNA follows: TGTGCCAGCAGCAAACTAGGGGGCCACGCCTACGAGCAGTACTTC.

This clonotype came up a few times. The chain combines TRBV20-1 with TRBJ2-1, with no clear D. CDR1 and CDR2 (germline): DFQATT, SNEGSKA (reference sequence). V was cut by 3 bases and J by 10 bases, with 16 bases left in between. The length of the CDR3 is 13 residues. CDR3 in amino acids: CSASGPKYFEQFF. In nucleotides, the CDR3 is TGCAGTGCTAGTGGGCCCAAGTACTTCGAGCAGTTCTTC.

Ten or more counts support this clonotype. The chain joins TRBV20-1 to TRBJ2-7; D might be TRBD1 (6 bases). Germline CDR1 reads DFQATT; CDR2 reads SNEGSKA (reference sequence). The CDR3 runs 16 residues. V was trimmed by 1 base and J by 0 bases, leaving 16 bases between them. The CDR3 is CSARGQGPYSSYEQYF. CDR3 nucleotide sequence: TGCAGTGCTAGAGGGCAGGGGCCCTATAGCTCCTACGAGCAGTACTTC.

This chain links TRBV5-6 with TRBJ2-7; TRBD1 aligns across 10 bases. Germline CDR1 is SGHDT and CDR2 is YYEEEE. There are 16 residues in the CDR3. Trimming at V came to 4 bases and at J to 5 bases, leaving 12 bases not matched to a gene. CDR3 DNA: TGTGCCAGCAGCATCCCCCCCGGGACAGGGGTTCACGAGCAGTACTTC. This gives the protein CASSIPPGTGVHEQYF.